The rows below give T cell receptor beta chains drawn from one sample of a study of shared clonotypes between healthy human individuals. The method was immunoSEQ multiplex PCR; TCRdb's version includes in-frame clones alone and lacks a portion of them. The sample records millions of clones, 85% to 95% being singletons. Input material: naive CD4+ T cells sorted from blood. The receptors were gathered from a man aged 18 to 29 in good health. Both conserved end residues are part of each CDR3. A D gene is named only where the DNA matches it firmly. Part of the rows lack a size; the others show once, few, many or a class for expanded clones.

j_call | v_call | clone_size | d_call | cdr3_nt | cdr3_aa
TRBJ2-3 | TRBV5-1 | NA | NA | TGCGCCAGCAGCTGGTGGGTCGGCACAGATACGCAGTATTTT | CASSWWVGTDTQYF
TRBJ2-7 | TRBV19 | once | TRBD1 | TGTGCCAGTAGTATAGGGACAGGGCCAACATCCTACGAGCAGTACTTC | CASSIGTGPTSYEQYF
TRBJ2-2 | TRBV11-2 | NA | NA | TGTGCCAGCAGCTTCGGGGCTTTCGCGAACACCGGGGAGCTGTTTTTT | CASSFGAFANTGELFF
TRBJ2-3 | TRBV27 | NA | TRBD2 | TGTGCCAGCAGTTCCACCCTCCTAGCGGGGGCTCCAGATACGCAGTATTTT | CASSSTLLAGAPDTQYF
TRBJ2-1 | TRBV10-1 | NA | NA | TGCGCCAGCAGTGAGTCGACTCTACAGAATGAGCAGTTCTTC | CASSESTLQNEQFF
TRBJ2-6 | TRBV28 | NA | NA | TGTGCCAGCAGTCCACAGTCGGTTTCTGGGGCCAACGTCCTGACTTTC | CASSPQSVSGANVLTF
TRBJ1-2 | TRBV9 | NA | TRBD1 | TGTGCCAGCAGCCCAAACCCCGGGACAGGGAACTATGGCTACACCTTC | CASSPNPGTGNYGYTF
TRBJ1-5 | TRBV15 | NA | TRBD1 | TGTGCCACCGAAGGGGACAGGGGATTCAATCAGCCCCAGCATTTT | CATEGDRGFNQPQHF
TRBJ2-5 | TRBV7-2 | NA | TRBD2 | TGTGCCAGCAGCTACGGACTAGCGGGAGTAGAGACCCAGTACTTC | CASSYGLAGVETQYF
TRBJ2-5 | TRBV7-2 | NA | NA | TGTGCCAGCACCAATAGAGGTCTAGCGCGGGAGACCCAGTACTTC | CASTNRGLARETQYF
TRBJ1-6 | TRBV9 | NA | TRBD1 | TGTGCCAGCAGCGTAGAGGGACAGAGTAATTCACCCCTCCACTTT | CASSVEGQSNSPLHF
TRBJ2-3 | TRBV5-1 | NA | NA | TGCGCCAGCAGCTTAATACAGGGTTCAGATACGCAGTATTTT | CASSLIQGSDTQYF
TRBJ2-5 | TRBV2 | NA | TRBD1 | TGTGCCAGCAGTGCTCGGGACAGGCCCCAAGAGACCCAGTACTTC | CASSARDRPQETQYF
TRBJ1-2 | TRBV15 | NA | NA | TGTGCCACCAGCAGAGGTTTGGGAGTTAACTATGGCTACACCTTC | CATSRGLGVNYGYTF
TRBJ2-1 | TRBV27 | NA | NA | TGTGCCAGCAGTCTTGCTCGAGGAGGGGAGCAGTTCTTC | CASSLARGGEQFF
TRBJ2-3 | TRBV10-3 | once | NA | TGTGCCATCGGGGAGCGGAATACTCACACAGATACGCAGTATTTT | CAIGERNTHTDTQYF
TRBJ2-2 | TRBV9 | NA | NA | TGTGCCAGCAGCCCTAGTGGGGGAATGACCGGGGAGCTGTTTTTT | CASSPSGGMTGELFF
TRBJ2-7 | TRBV5-4 | NA | NA | TGTGCCAGCAGCCGCCGAAAGGGGGGAGATCCTTCCTACGAGCAGTACTTC | CASSRRKGGDPSYEQYF
TRBJ1-2 | TRBV7-2 | NA | NA | TGTGCCAGCAGCTTCAGACAGACTATGAGCTATGGCTACACCTTC | CASSFRQTMSYGYTF
TRBJ2-2 | TRBV9 | NA | NA | TGTGCCAGCAGCGTAGGGCGAATATCGAATACCGGGGAGCTGTTTTTT | CASSVGRISNTGELFF
TRBJ1-2 | TRBV29-1 | NA | NA | TGCAGCGTTGCCAGAGGCGAAGCAGCCTATGGCTACACCTTC | CSVARGEAAYGYTF
TRBJ1-3 | TRBV18 | NA | NA | TGTGCCAGCTCACCAGGGGCGCAGTCAGGAAACACCATATATTTT | CASSPGAQSGNTIYF
TRBJ2-7 | TRBV25-1 | NA | TRBD1 | TGTGCCAGCAGTGGAGTAGGACAGGGCGGAGAGCAGTACTTC | CASSGVGQGGEQYF
TRBJ2-7 | TRBV5-4 | NA | NA | TGTGCCAGCAGGCGACAGGGGAGGGCCTACGAGCAGTACTTC | CASRRQGRAYEQYF
TRBJ1-1 | TRBV18 | NA | NA | TGTGCCAGCTGGGGCAATCGGGGCACTGAAGCTTTCTTT | CASWGNRGTEAFF
TRBJ1-5 | TRBV10-3 | NA | NA | TGTGCCATCGGACCTAATAGCAATCAGCCCCAGCATTTT | CAIGPNSNQPQHF
TRBJ2-7 | TRBV5-1 | NA | TRBD2 | TGCGCCAGCAGCTACAAACTAGCGGGAGATGTCTACGAGCAGTACTTC | CASSYKLAGDVYEQYF
TRBJ2-7 | TRBV4-3 | NA | TRBD1 | TGCGCCAGCAGCCAAACGGACAGGGACTCCTACGAGCAGTACTTC | CASSQTDRDSYEQYF
TRBJ2-7 | TRBV5-1 | NA | TRBD2 | TGCGCCAGCAGCCCCTTAAGCGGGGGGTCCTACGAGCAGTACTTC | CASSPLSGGSYEQYF
TRBJ1-4 | TRBV10-3 | NA | NA | TGTGCCATCAGTGAGAACGAAGGTGCAACTAATGAAAAACTGTTTTTT | CAISENEGATNEKLFF
TRBJ2-1 | TRBV2 | NA | TRBD2 | TGTGCCAGCAGGGAGGGACTATCTATCAATGAGCAGTTCTTC | CASREGLSINEQFF
TRBJ2-3 | TRBV7-2 | NA | NA | TGTGCCAGCAGCCAAGGGGGGAGGGCAGATACGCAGTATTTT | CASSQGGRADTQYF
TRBJ2-7 | TRBV18 | NA | NA | TGTGCCAGCTCACCAGGAGAGTTCTCGCACGAGCAGTACTTC | CASSPGEFSHEQYF
TRBJ2-7 | TRBV11-3 | NA | TRBD2 | TGTGCCAGCAGCTTGGCGGGAGGGAACTACGAGCAGTACTTC | CASSLAGGNYEQYF
TRBJ2-7 | TRBV29-1 | NA | NA | TGCAGCGTGGACGGAGGGGCGGACGAGCAGTACTTC | CSVDGGADEQYF
TRBJ2-1 | TRBV5-4 | NA | NA | TGTGCCAGCAGCTTGGAACGGAACTCCTACAATGAGCAGTTCTTC | CASSLERNSYNEQFF
TRBJ1-1 | TRBV7-3 | once | TRBD1 | TGTGCCAGCAGCCCGACGGGACAGATGAACACTGAAGCTTTCTTT | CASSPTGQMNTEAFF
TRBJ1-1 | TRBV11-3 | NA | NA | TGTGCCAGCAGGCCGGCAGGGGAAAATAGTGAAGCTTTCTTT | CASRPAGENSEAFF
TRBJ1-2 | TRBV7-2 | NA | TRBD1 | TGTGCCAGCAGCACCCGACAGGGGGCCGGCTATGGCTACACCTTC | CASSTRQGAGYGYTF
TRBJ2-1 | TRBV7-9 | NA | NA | TGTGCCAGCTCTCGGCAGAAAAACAATGAGCAGTTCTTC | CASSRQKNNEQFF
TRBJ2-1 | TRBV29-1 | NA | NA | TGCAGCGTTGAGGGGACTGGCCTGATCAATGAGCAGTTCTTC | CSVEGTGLINEQFF
TRBJ2-1 | TRBV6-1 | NA | TRBD2 | TGTGCCAGCAGTGGCTTGGGACTAGCGGGGAGGGGTGAGCAGTTCTTC | CASSGLGLAGRGEQFF
TRBJ2-3 | TRBV10-3 | NA | TRBD1 | TGTGCCATCAAAAACCGGGACAGGGGTAAGACAGATACGCAGTATTTT | CAIKNRDRGKTDTQYF
TRBJ2-3 | TRBV19 | NA | NA | TGTGCCAGCGGGATTACTATGTCTAGCACAGATACGCAGTATTTT | CASGITMSSTDTQYF
TRBJ2-7 | TRBV12-5 | NA | NA | TGTGCTAGTGGTTTAAGGGGCTACGAGCAGTACTTC | CASGLRGYEQYF
TRBJ1-6 | TRBV5-1 | NA | TRBD1 | TGCGCCAGCAGCTGGGAGGACAGGGGTCGTCATTCACCCCTCCACTTT | CASSWEDRGRHSPLHF
TRBJ2-7 | TRBV7-2 | NA | TRBD2 | TGTGCCAGCAGCATCCCTAGCGGGAGGGCCGGTTACGAGCAGTACTTC | CASSIPSGRAGYEQYF
TRBJ1-1 | TRBV11-2 | NA | TRBD1 | TGTGCCAGCAGCCTGACGCGGGACAGAAAGAACACTGAAGCTTTCTTT | CASSLTRDRKNTEAFF
TRBJ2-1 | TRBV25-1 | NA | NA | TGTGCCAGCAGCGGGCCACACAATGAGCAGTTCTTC | CASSGPHNEQFF
TRBJ1-2 | TRBV27 | NA | NA | TGTGCCAGCAGGAACTTCGGCAGCACTAACTATGGCTACACCTTC | CASRNFGSTNYGYTF
TRBJ2-4 | TRBV2 | NA | NA | TGTGCCAGCACGGTAGCCAAAAACATTCAGTACTTC | CASTVAKNIQYF
TRBJ2-3 | TRBV4-3 | NA | TRBD1 | TGCGCCAGCAGCCGCCAGACAGGGGGCAAGGATACGCAGTATTTT | CASSRQTGGKDTQYF
TRBJ2-3 | TRBV11-1 | NA | NA | TGTGCCAGCAGCTTTAGTGGGGATACAGATACGCAGTATTTT | CASSFSGDTDTQYF
TRBJ1-1 | TRBV30 | NA | NA | TGTGCCTGGGGGCGAAAAAGGAACACTGAAGCTTTCTTT | CAWGRKRNTEAFF
TRBJ2-6 | TRBV5-1 | once | TRBD2 | TGCGCCAGCAGCCACGGGAGGCCTGGGGCCAACGTCCTGACTTTC | CASSHGRPGANVLTF
TRBJ2-5 | TRBV7-2 | NA | NA | TGTGCCAGCAGTAGGGCAGGGGTAGAGACCCAGTACTTC | CASSRAGVETQYF
TRBJ2-5 | TRBV21-1 | NA | NA | TGTGCCAGGGCCGGGGGCCTGGAGACCCAGTACTTC | CARAGGLETQYF
TRBJ2-1 | TRBV6-1 | NA | NA | TGTGCCAGCAGTGAAGCGCCAAGCTCCTACAATGAGCAGTTCTTC | CASSEAPSSYNEQFF
TRBJ1-2 | TRBV30 | NA | NA | TGTGCCGAATCCGAGGGGGGGGGTGCCTATGGCTACACCTTC | CAESEGGGAYGYTF
TRBJ1-6 | TRBV6-5 | once | NA | TGTGCCAGCACACACAGGATCCCCTATAATTCACCCCTCCACTTT | CASTHRIPYNSPLHF